The clone carrying this TCR beta chain came up a few times. Its antigen is still unknown. This sample was taken from a study of T cell repertoires in cytomegalovirus infection. Study as a whole: In the study, CMV epitopes included recently identified HLA-C-restricted and well-studied HLA-B-restricted ones.

General study findings and limits: Within the response measured ex vivo, HLA-C-restricted CMV-specific TCR beta clonotypes were dominant.

TCRdb re-called the reads with MiXCR, one entry per CDR3 protein. The repertoire consists of about 160,000 distinct CDR3 sequences, with about 20% occurring once and the leading ten covering roughly 25%. CDR1 SGHNT and CDR2 YENEEA come from the germline V gene. The CDR3 runs to 15 residues. V was shortened by 2 bases and J by 6 bases, with 14 bases between the two germline ends. The sequences come from CD8+ T cells from cultured PBMCs, collected from culture after CMV antigen stimulation. The rearrangement links TRBV11-3 to TRBJ2-1; possibly TRBD1 for D (5 bases). The sequence derives from a human donor in good health (CMV status not recorded). Some clones in this sample may be carry-over from other donors' samples. The CDR3 DNA reads TGTGCCAGCAGCTTATCCCGACAGTGGGGCAATGAGCAGTTCTTC. This gives the protein CASSLSRQWGNEQFF.